This TCR beta chain was observed in a study of shared clonotypes between healthy human individuals. Measured with immunoSEQ multiplex PCR; TCRdb has only the in-frame clones, and not every one. Among about 2 million clones listed, 85% to 95% were seen once. Notes on this clone: Its specificity is not known. Other DNA sequences in the same sample also yield this CDR3.

This CDR3 is 15 amino acids long. V was trimmed by 5 bases and J by 0 bases, leaving 12 bases between them. Germline-derived CDR1 and CDR2 are SGHRS and YFSETQ. Study-wide results and limits: The genetic and exposure-history diversity represented was limited by few donors.

This clonotype originated in a man aged 18 to 29 in good health. This chain links TRBV5-1 with TRBJ1-3, with TRBD1 as a possible D gene (6 bases). Sequenced input: naive CD4+ T cells sorted from blood. The subset: CD45RA+ positively selected. CDR3 nucleotide sequence: TGCGCCAGCAGACCCACAGGGAGCTCTGGAAACACCATATATTTT. Its protein product is CASRPTGSSGNTIYF.